This T cell receptor (beta chain) was documented in a study of CD8+ T cells in alopecia areata (dated by TCRdb to the late 2010s). Regarding the research as a whole: The treated patients took part in an open-label pilot trial in which moderate-to-severe alopecia areata was treated with oral tofacitinib at 5 to 10 mg twice daily. The study used high-throughput TCRbeta sequencing to examine T cell clonal expansion in alopecia areata, in both the C3H/HeJ mouse model and human patients. Patients received tofacitinib for 6 to 18 months and were then followed off drug for 6 months to check for delayed response and recurrence. TCRbeta CDR3 regions were amplified by immunoSEQ multiplex PCR with 35 Vbeta forward and 13 Jbeta reverse primers. Patients on tofacitinib were biopsied at baseline and after 4 and 24 weeks of treatment, and several of the patients also had a later scalp biopsy. RNA was extracted with the PAXgene miRNA kit for fixed scalp, the miRNeasy kit for PBMCs, and the RNeasy kit for mouse skin. Scalp clonality was compared among normal scalp (n=4), patchy alopecia areata scalp (n=8), and alopecia totalis/universalis scalp (n=8). Human TCRbeta sequencing covered scalp tissue and sorted CD4+ and CD8+ peripheral blood T cells from patchy and totalis/universalis alopecia areata patients and healthy controls.

The library was prepared using the immunoSEQ multiplex PCR assay. For TCR sequencing, RNA was extracted from every sample and reverse transcribed into cDNA to serve as template. SuperScript III was used for first-strand cDNA synthesis, primed with a 2:1 mix of oligo-dT and random hexamers. A synthetic immune receptor repertoire was used to gauge amplification bias, and whatever bias remained was removed computationally. The paper's data handling went like this. Raw reads were preprocessed for error removal, and CDR3 was defined according to IMGT conventions as running from the conserved cysteine to phenylalanine. Clonality was calculated as 1 minus Shannon entropy normalized by log2 of the number of productive unique TCRs. Whether each scalp clone was CD4 or CD8 was inferred by checking scalp TCRbeta sequences against the CD4 and CD8 repertoires from sorted blood. Imported from immuneACCESS, the table was reduced by TCRdb to in-frame sequences with V and J called. These copies leave out some clones; in studies compared against another copy, an unresolved V gene accounts for under half, and the cause of the remainder is not known. V and J calls and clone size are given by that table; D and trimming were obtained from the DNA. Present in this sample are 140,000 to 150,000 clones, 51% of which were seen just once. The top ten constitute approximately 1% of the sample.

This clone was counted between two and nine times. Its antigen is not yet known. Qualities for individual bases were not recorded, and no much larger clone is one base off. Explained via the paper, the time point label denotes: baseline before oral tofacitinib. Lesional scalp punch biopsies and peripheral blood were collected from alopecia areata patients. After PBMCs were isolated by density centrifugation and stained for CD3, CD4 and CD8, a FACSAria was used to sort CD4+ and CD8+ T cells. What the work shows at the level of the full study, not this receptor alone: TCR sequences shared between patients were less clear than in mice, possibly partly because of HLA diversity in the patient population. Unlike mouse skin, which is dominated by gammadelta T cells, normal human skin has resident alphabeta T cells that are also sequenced, and this complicates analysis of the scalp TCR repertoire. Higher clonality and more expanded CD8+ clones were observed in lesional scalp than in normal scalp, particularly in alopecia totalis/universalis, a finding suggestive of antigenic drive.

The CDR3 holds 15 amino acids from the cysteine to the phenylalanine. Only CDR3 DNA is held: 45 bases, read in frame from base 1. Trimming removed 0 bases from V and 6 bases from J; the gene matches leave 6 bases unexplained. CDR1 and CDR2 were assigned from the germline V gene as SGHRS and YFSETQ. The sample consisted of CD4+ T cells sorted from blood, taken at week 0. The V gene is TRBV5-1 and the J gene is TRBJ2-1, and 7 junction bases match TRBD2. The sequence was collected from a human donor with alopecia areata. The DNA sequence is TGCGCCAGCAGCTTGGAGTCTAGCGGAGTCAATGAGCAGTTCTTC. It codes for CASSLESSGVNEQFF.